The T cell receptor beta chain described here comes from a study of OX40 agonist ivuxolimab in advanced cancers. Overall study context: Ivuxolimab was delivered to patients intravenously every 2 weeks at doses spanning 0.01 to 10 mg/kg. Study results and caveats: The CD4+ and CD8+ T cells in the blood had expanded clonally by week 6 at 0.1 to 3.0 mg/kg.

Excluded were patients having autoimmune disease history or systemic immunosuppression. TCRdb's table, derived via immunoSEQ multiplex PCR, lists solely in-frame clones and lacks some. The sample comprises 60,000 to 75,000 clones, about four fifths of which are singletons, and 1% rests with the top ten. As concerns this clone: The antigen remains undetermined.

The sequence came from an adult with an advanced solid tumor such as melanoma, head and neck, liver or kidney cancer. The sequenced sample was CD4+ or CD8+ T cells sorted from blood, obtained in a trial of the OX40 agonist ivuxolimab.

CDR3 nucleotide sequence: TGTGCCAGCAGCTTAGAGGGACAGGGAAACTATGGCTACACCTTC. It codes for CASSLEGQGNYGYTF. This rearrangement joins TRBV7-2 to TRBJ1-2; 9 nucleotides line up with TRBD1. Trimming cost V 1 base and J 2 bases; bases outside gene matches: 2. Germline V lookup: CDR1 SGHTA, CDR2 FQGNSA. The CDR3 extends over 15 amino acids.